These 8 T cell receptor beta chains came from one sample sequenced in a study of blood T cells in healthy people across ages. The authors ran a second PCR of 7 to 11 cycles using a sample-barcoded 5' primer and a J-beta primer mix. TCRdb passed the 5' RACE reads through MiXCR, listing each CDR3 protein once. The data show some 1.7 million distinct CDR3 sequences, 28% seen once. Sequenced material: blood. The receptors derive from a young woman in good health.

Many counts were recorded for this clonotype. The chain uses TRBV20-1 and TRBJ2-7; 8 bases agree with TRBD1. The CDR3 contains 14 residues. Germline V gene sequence: CDR1 DFQATT, CDR2 SNEGSKA (reference sequence). V was clipped by 6 bases and J by 3 bases; unmatched bases: 10. Written as DNA, the CDR3 is TGCAGTGCAACACGGACAGGGCGACGCTACGAGCAGTACTTC. Its protein is CSATRTGRRYEQYF.

This chain links TRBV3-1 with TRBJ2-3, with 7 bases that match TRBD1. J lost 0 bases, V lost 4 bases, and 7 bases had no gene match. The CDR3 length is 16 residues. Germline values: CDR1 LGHDT, CDR2 YNNKEL (reference sequence). The CDR3 nucleotides read TGTGCCAGCAGCCCATCACAGGGGACCAGCACAGATACGCAGTATTTT. It translates to CASSPSQGTSTDTQYF.

This clonotype appeared a few times. An end of the junction does not agree with germline; a read error may underlie this. The chain employs TRBV28 and TRBJ2-5; D might be TRBD1 (6 bases). TRBJ2-7 explains the end of the DNA better; the J call may be wrong. The germline CDR1 and CDR2 sequences are MDHEN and SYDVKM. The CDR3 extends over 14 amino acids. The CDR3 protein is CAGRSDRRVDEQYF. DNA for the CDR3: TGTGCCGGCAGGTCCGACAGGCGGGTTGACGAGCAGTACTTC.

Points on this clonotype: Germline and junction disagree at one end, which may indicate a read error. This sequence joins TRBV6-6 and TRBJ2-6, with D unclear. Per germline, CDR1 MNHNY and CDR2 SVGAGI (reference sequence). The CDR3 is 17 residues long. CDR3 amino acids: CASSYSKGNSVANVLTF. The CDR3 region has the DNA TGTGCCAGCAGTTACTCGAAGGGTAACTCTGTGGCCAACGTCCTGACTTTC.

This chain connects TRBV7-2 to TRBJ1-6; possibly TRBD1 for D (5 bases). The germline V gene encodes CDR1 SGHTA and CDR2 FQGNSA. Trimming removed 5 bases from V and 10 bases from J, with 12 bases in between. This CDR3 region has 13 residues. The CDR3 region has the DNA TGTGCCAGCAGCGGGGCAGGCGGATCACCCCTCCACTTT. Amino acid sequence: CASSGAGGSPLHF.

This clonotype has at least ten counts. The V call is TRBV7-2, the J call TRBJ2-5; no definite D call. The DNA matches TRBJ2-7 better at its end, which makes the J call doubtful. The CDR3 extends over 12 amino acids. In germline, CDR1 is SGHTA, CDR2 FQGNSA. The CDR3 protein is CASSITAAEQYF. DNA of the CDR3: TGTGCCAGCAGCATTACAGCAGCCGAGCAGTACTTC.

This clonotype was seen at least ten times. V gene TRBV10-3 combines with J gene TRBJ2-7; no definite D call. The CDR3 has 14 amino acids. V lost 6 bases to trimming and J lost 0 bases, with 12 bases between them. Germline CDR1 and CDR2: ENHRY and SYGVKD. As DNA, the CDR3 is TGTGCCATCAGATCGACGGAAAGCTCCTACGAGCAGTACTTC. This translates into CAIRSTESSYEQYF.

The rearrangement links TRBV7-9 to TRBJ2-5; TRBD1 matches at 7 bases. J gave up 5 bases and V 4 bases, and 7 bases lay outside the gene matches. The CDR3 covers 14 residues. In germline, CDR1 is SEHNR, CDR2 FQNEAQ (reference sequence). The CDR3 region is CASSYRTGHETQYF. CDR3 in DNA: TGTGCCAGCAGCTACAGGACAGGACATGAGACCCAGTACTTC.